The clone carrying this T cell receptor (beta chain) was found a few times. No antigen is known for it. These data are taken from a study of OX40 agonist ivuxolimab in advanced cancers. Whole-study context: Partial responses were seen in three patients, one with hepatocellular carcinoma and two with cutaneous melanoma.

This CDR3 is built from 13 residues. V lost 6 bases and J lost 7, with 16 bases in between. The germline gives CDR1 SNHLY, CDR2 FYNNEI. At cycle 4 day 1, cycle 7 day 1, and baseline, blood was sampled. Measured with immunoSEQ multiplex PCR; TCRdb has only the in-frame clones, and not every one. The sample lists 130,000 or so clones, about nine tenths occurring once. Study-wide points: Expanded clones were, on average, more numerous among CD8+ T cells than CD4+. The 0.1-3.0 mg/kg partial responders had among the lowest clonal expansion.

This clonotype was sampled from an adult with an advanced solid tumor such as melanoma, head and neck, liver or kidney cancer. Sequenced here: CD4+ or CD8+ T cells sorted from blood, sampled in a trial of the OX40 agonist ivuxolimab. The chain is built from TRBV2 and TRBJ2-7; D is undetermined. DNA for the CDR3: TGTGCCAGCAGAGACCGGAGTTTGGTAGAGCAGTACTTC. Its translation: CASRDRSLVEQYF.